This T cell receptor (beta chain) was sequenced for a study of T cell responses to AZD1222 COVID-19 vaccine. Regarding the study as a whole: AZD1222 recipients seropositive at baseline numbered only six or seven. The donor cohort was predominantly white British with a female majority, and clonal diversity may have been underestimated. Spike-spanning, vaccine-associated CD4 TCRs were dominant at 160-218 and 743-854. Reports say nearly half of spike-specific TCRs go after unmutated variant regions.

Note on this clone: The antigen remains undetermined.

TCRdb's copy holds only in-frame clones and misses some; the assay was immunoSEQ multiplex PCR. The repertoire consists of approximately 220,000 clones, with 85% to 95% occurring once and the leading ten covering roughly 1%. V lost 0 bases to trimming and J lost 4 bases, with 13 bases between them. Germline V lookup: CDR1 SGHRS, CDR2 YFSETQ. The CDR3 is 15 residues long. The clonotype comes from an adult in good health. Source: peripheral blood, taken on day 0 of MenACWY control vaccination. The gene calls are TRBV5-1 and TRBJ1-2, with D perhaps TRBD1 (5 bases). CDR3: CASSLAGGAIYGYTF. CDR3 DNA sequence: TGCGCCAGCAGCTTGGCGGGCGGGGCAATCTATGGCTACACCTTC.